This entry concerns a single T cell receptor (beta chain). Here immunoSEQ multiplex PCR was the method, and the copy in TCRdb shows in-frame clones only, minus some. The table has about 140,000 clones, 76% seen once; the top ten hold more than 3.5%. Trimming removed 4 bases from V and 4 bases from J; junction bases left unmatched: 8. Germline V CDR1 and CDR2: KGHSH, LQKENI. CDR3 length equals 15 residues. This sample is part of a study of blood T cell repertoires in COVID-19. Study-wide context: Acute and convalescent COVID-19 samples came from the United States, Italy and Spain. Sources were T cells, B-cell-depleted T cells, or PBMCs; the material itself was cDNA or gDNA.

The sample comprised peripheral blood. V and J are TRBV18 and TRBJ1-2, with TRBD1 matching 8 bases. This receptor was taken from a woman at least 80 years old with active or convalescent COVID-19. The chain's CDR3 is CASSQQGGSGYGYTF. The CDR3 nucleotides read TGTGCCAGCTCACAACAGGGGGGTTCAGGCTATGGCTACACCTTC.